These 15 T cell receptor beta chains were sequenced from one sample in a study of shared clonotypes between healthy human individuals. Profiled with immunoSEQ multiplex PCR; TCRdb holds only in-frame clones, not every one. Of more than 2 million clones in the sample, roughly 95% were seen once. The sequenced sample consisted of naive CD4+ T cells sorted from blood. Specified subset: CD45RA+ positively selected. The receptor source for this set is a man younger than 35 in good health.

This chain's CDR3 is CASRAGQGEGNTIYF. Written as DNA, the CDR3 is TGCGCCAGCAGAGCAGGACAGGGCGAAGGAAACACCATATATTTT. The V and J genes are TRBV10-2 and TRBJ1-3, with 8 bases fitting TRBD1. The CDR3 loop spans 15 amino acids. Per germline, CDR1 WSHSY and CDR2 SAAADI. The V gene end was trimmed by 6 bases and the J gene end by 4 bases; junction bases not matched to a gene: 8.

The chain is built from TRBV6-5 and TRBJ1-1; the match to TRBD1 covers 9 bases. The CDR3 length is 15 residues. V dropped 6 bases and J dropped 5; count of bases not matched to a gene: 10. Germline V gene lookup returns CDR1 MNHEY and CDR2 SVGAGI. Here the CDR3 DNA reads TGTGCCAGCAGGAGGACAGGGGCCCCTGCGACTGAAGCTTTCTTT. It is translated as CASRRTGAPATEAFF.

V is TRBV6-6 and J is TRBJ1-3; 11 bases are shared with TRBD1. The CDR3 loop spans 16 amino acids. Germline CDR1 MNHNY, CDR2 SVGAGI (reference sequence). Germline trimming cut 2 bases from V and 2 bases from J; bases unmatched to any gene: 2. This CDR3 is CASSYGDRGTGNTIYF. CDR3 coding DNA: TGTGCCAGCAGTTACGGGGACAGGGGGACTGGAAACACCATATATTTT.

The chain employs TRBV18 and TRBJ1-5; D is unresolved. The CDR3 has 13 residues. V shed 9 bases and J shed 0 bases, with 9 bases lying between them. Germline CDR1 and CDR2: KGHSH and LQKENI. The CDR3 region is CASTGHSNQPQHF. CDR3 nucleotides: TGTGCCAGTACGGGTCATAGCAATCAGCCCCAGCATTTT.

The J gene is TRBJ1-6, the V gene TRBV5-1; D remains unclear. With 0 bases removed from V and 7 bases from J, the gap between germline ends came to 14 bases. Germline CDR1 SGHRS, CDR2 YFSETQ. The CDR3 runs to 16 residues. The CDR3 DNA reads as TGCGCCAGCAGCTTGGGGGGTAACAATCTAAATTCACCCCTCCACTTT. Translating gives CASSLGGNNLNSPLHF.

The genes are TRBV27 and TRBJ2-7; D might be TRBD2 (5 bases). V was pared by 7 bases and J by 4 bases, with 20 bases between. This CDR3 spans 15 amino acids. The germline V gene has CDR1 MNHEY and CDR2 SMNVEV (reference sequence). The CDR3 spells CASNAGIGLGYEQYF. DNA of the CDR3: TGTGCCAGCAATGCGGGCATCGGGTTAGGATACGAGCAGTACTTC.

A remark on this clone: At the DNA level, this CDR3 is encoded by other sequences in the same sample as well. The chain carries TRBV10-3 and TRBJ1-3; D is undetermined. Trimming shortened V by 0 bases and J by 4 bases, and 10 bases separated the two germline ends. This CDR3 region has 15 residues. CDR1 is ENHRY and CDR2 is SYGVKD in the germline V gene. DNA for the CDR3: TGTGCCATCAGTGAGTCCGGAGGGTCCGGAAACACCATATATTTT. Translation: CAISESGGSGNTIYF.

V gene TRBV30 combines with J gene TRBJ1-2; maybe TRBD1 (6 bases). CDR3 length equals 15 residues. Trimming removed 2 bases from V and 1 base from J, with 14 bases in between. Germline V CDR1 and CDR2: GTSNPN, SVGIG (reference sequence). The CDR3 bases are TGTGCCTGGAGTAAGACGTCACAGGGTAACTATGGCTACACCTTC. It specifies CAWSKTSQGNYGYTF.

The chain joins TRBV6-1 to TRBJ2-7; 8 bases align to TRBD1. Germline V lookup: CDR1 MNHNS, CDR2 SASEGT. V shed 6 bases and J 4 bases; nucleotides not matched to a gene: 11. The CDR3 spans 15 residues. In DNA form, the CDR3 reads TGTGCCAGCAGCCGAACGGGACAGGCGCTTTACGAGCAGTACTTC. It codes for CASSRTGQALYEQYF.

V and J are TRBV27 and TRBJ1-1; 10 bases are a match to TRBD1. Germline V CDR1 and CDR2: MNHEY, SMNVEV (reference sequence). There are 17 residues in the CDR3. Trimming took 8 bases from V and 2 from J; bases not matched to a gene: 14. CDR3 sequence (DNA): TGTGCCAGCGGACTCGGACAGGGGGGGTCCTATAACACTGAAGCTTTCTTT. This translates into CASGLGQGGSYNTEAFF.

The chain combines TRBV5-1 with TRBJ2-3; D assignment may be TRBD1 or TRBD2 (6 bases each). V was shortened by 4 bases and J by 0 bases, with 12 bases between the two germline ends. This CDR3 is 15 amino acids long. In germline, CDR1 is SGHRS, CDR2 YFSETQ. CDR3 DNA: TGCGCCAGCAGCGCGGCGGGACACAGCACAGATACGCAGTATTTT. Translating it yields CASSAAGHSTDTQYF.

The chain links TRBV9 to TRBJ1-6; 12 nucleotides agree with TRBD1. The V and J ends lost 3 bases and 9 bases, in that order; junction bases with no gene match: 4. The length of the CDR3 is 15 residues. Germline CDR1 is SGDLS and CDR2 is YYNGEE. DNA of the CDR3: TGTGCCAGCAGCGCGGGACAGGGGGCGTTTTCACCCCTCCACTTT. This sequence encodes CASSAGQGAFSPLHF.

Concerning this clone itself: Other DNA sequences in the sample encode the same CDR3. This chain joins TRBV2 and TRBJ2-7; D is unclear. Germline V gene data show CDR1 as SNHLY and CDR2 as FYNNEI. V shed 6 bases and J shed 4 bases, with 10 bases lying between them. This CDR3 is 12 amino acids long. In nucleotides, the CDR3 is TGTGCCAGCAGCTCTGACGGTTACGAGCAGTACTTC. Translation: CASSSDGYEQYF.

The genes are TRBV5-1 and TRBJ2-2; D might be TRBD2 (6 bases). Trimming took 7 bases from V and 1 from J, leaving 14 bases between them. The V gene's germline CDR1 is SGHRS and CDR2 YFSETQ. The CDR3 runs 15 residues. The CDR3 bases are TGCGCCAGCCAAGCTAGCGCCAAGAACACCGGGGAGCTGTTTTTT. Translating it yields CASQASAKNTGELFF.

The CDR3 DNA reads TGTGCCAGCAGCCAAGAGGGGAACAGTGAGGACTATGGCTACACCTTC. Translation gives CASSQEGNSEDYGYTF. The rearrangement joins TRBV4-2 to TRBJ1-2; unclear D gene. The CDR3 covers 16 residues. CDR1 and CDR2 (germline): LGHNA, YNFKEQ. The germline V and J ends were trimmed by 0 bases and 3 bases, with 14 bases remaining between them.